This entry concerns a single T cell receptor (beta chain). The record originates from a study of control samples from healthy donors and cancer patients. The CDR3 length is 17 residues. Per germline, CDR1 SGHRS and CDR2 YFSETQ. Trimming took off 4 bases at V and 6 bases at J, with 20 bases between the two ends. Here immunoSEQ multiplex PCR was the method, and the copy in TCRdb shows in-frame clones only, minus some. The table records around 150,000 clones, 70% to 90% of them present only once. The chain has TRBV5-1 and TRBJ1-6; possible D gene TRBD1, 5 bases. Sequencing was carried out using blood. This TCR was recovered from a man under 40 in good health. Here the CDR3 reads CASSRAGLAGGNSPLHF. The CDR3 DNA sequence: TGCGCCAGCAGCCGGGCTGGCTTGGCCGGGGGTAATTCACCCCTCCACTTT.